A single sample gave rise to the 16 T cell receptor beta chains below, sequenced in a study of yellow fever vaccine responses in identical twins. A single record per CDR3 protein comes from TCRdb applying MiXCR to the RT-PCR reads. Counted here are 20,000 to 25,000 distinct CDR3 sequences, roughly 73% occurring once; the ten biggest clones make up roughly 5%. The material was T cells from blood (PBMCs), unsorted or a sorted subset (not recorded which), obtained before or after yellow fever vaccination (not recorded which). These TCRs come from a woman under 30 who received the yellow fever vaccine.

This chain links TRBV5-1 with TRBJ2-3; TRBD2 matches at 13 bases. The germline V gene has CDR1 SGHRS and CDR2 YFSETQ. The junction had 3 bases not matched to a gene; V was cut back by 7 bases and J by 4 bases. CDR3 size: 14 residues. CDR3 protein: CASRLAGGSDTQYF. The CDR3 DNA sequence: TGCGCCAGCCGACTAGCGGGGGGTTCAGATACGCAGTATTTT.

This chain connects TRBV20-1 to TRBJ1-6; 7 bases are shared with TRBD1. Germline CDR1 DFQATT, CDR2 SNEGSKA (reference sequence). V lost 6 bases to trimming and J lost 9 bases; unmatched junction nucleotides: 11. The CDR3 spans 14 residues. The DNA for the CDR3 is TGCAGTGCCAGGGTCGGGACAGTATCTTCACCCCTCCACTTT. It encodes CSARVGTVSSPLHF.

The V and J genes are TRBV3-1 and TRBJ2-7; 8 positions agree with TRBD1. The CDR3 is made up of 15 amino acids. Germline V gene data show CDR1 as LGHDT and CDR2 as YNNKEL (reference sequence). The trim removed 4 bases at V and 0 bases at J, leaving 5 bases unmatched. Here the CDR3 reads CASSRRTGISYEQYF. As DNA, the CDR3 is TGTGCCAGCAGCCGGAGGACAGGGATCTCCTACGAGCAGTACTTC.

The chain uses TRBV5-5 and TRBJ2-3; D is undetermined. Deletions cut 0 bases from V and 4 bases from J, with 9 bases between. This CDR3 spans 14 amino acids. CDR1 SGHKS and CDR2 YYEKEE come from the germline V gene (reference sequence). The CDR3 bases are TGTGCCAGCAGCTTGGCCTCCGTCCCAGATACGCAGTATTTT. As protein: CASSLASVPDTQYF.

The chain is built from TRBV7-9 and TRBJ2-1; possibly TRBD2 for D (6 bases). The germline gives CDR1 SEHNR, CDR2 FQNEAQ (reference sequence). The CDR3 covers 15 residues. V was trimmed by 1 base and J by 2 bases, leaving 9 bases between them. The CDR3 DNA reads TGTGCCAGCAGCTTAGTTCTAGCGACCTACAATGAGCAGTTCTTC. This translates into CASSLVLATYNEQFF.

In its sample, this clonotype was seen once. The rearrangement links TRBV2 to TRBJ2-1; D unresolved. Germline CDR1 is SNHLY and CDR2 is FYNNEI. The CDR3 runs 11 residues. V lost 5 bases to trimming and J lost 10 bases, with 9 bases between them. This CDR3 is CASSRVGEQFF. CDR3 coding DNA: TGTGCCAGCAGTAGGGTAGGAGAGCAGTTCTTC.

The chain recombines TRBV20-1 with TRBJ2-5; tentative D call: TRBD1 (6 bases). The CDR3 is 13 residues long. The V end lost 1 base, the J end lost 5 bases, and 11 bases lay between the germline ends. Germline values: CDR1 DFQATT, CDR2 SNEGSKA (reference sequence). CDR3 bases: TGCAGTGCTAGAGCAACAGGGCCCGAGACCCAGTACTTC. Translating it yields CSARATGPETQYF.

The chain is built from TRBV15 and TRBJ1-1; the D is unclear. V lost 3 bases and J 1 base, leaving 6 bases between the germline ends. This CDR3 has 13 residues. In germline, CDR1 is LNHNV, CDR2 YYDKDF (reference sequence). The DNA for the CDR3 is TGTGCCACCAGCAGTGATTGGAACACTGAAGCTTTCTTT. Encoded protein: CATSSDWNTEAFF.

The gene calls are TRBV20-1 and TRBJ1-2, with D unresolved. Germline-derived CDR1 and CDR2 are DFQATT and SNEGSKA (reference sequence). Trimming pared 4 bases from V and 8 bases from J, leaving 8 bases between. CDR3 length: 10 residues. CDR3 sequence reads: CSAKTGGYTF. CDR3 nucleotides: TGCAGTGCTAAAACGGGGGGCTACACCTTC.

The chain joins TRBV19 to TRBJ2-1, with D tentatively TRBD2 (5 bases). The CDR3 sequence is 12 residues long. The germline V gene has CDR1 LNHDA and CDR2 SQIVND (reference sequence). The V end was cut by 3 bases, the J end by 8 bases, with 8 bases between. The CDR3 region is CASSIRGDEQFF. The CDR3 DNA is TGTGCCAGTAGTATCCGGGGTGATGAGCAGTTCTTC.

The chain has TRBV10-3 and TRBJ1-6; perhaps TRBD1 as D (5 bases). The germline V and J ends were trimmed by 2 bases and 8 bases, with 16 bases remaining between them. Germline CDR1 and CDR2: ENHRY and SYGVKD. The CDR3 is 16 residues long. In DNA, the CDR3 is TGTGCCATCAGTGAGAGACCTCAGGGCGGGGATTCACCCCTCCACTTT. Translating gives CAISERPQGGDSPLHF.

Here the CDR3 reads CATSRTKSYEQYF. The CDR3 nucleotides are TGCGCCACCTCCCGGACTAAATCCTACGAGCAGTACTTC. This chain connects TRBV10-1 to TRBJ2-7; D might be TRBD2 (6 bases). V was trimmed by 10 bases and J by 1 base, leaving 14 bases between them. This CDR3 is built from 13 residues. CDR1 and CDR2 (germline): WNHNN, SYGVQD (reference sequence).

The chain combines TRBV29-1 with TRBJ2-5; possible D gene TRBD1, 6 bases. The CDR3 extends over 13 amino acids. The germline CDR1 and CDR2 sequences are SQVTM and ANQGSEA. V lost 6 bases and J lost 5, with 16 bases in between. As DNA, the CDR3 is TGCAGCGTCCGTAGGGGGTCGAAGGAGACCCAGTACTTC. Its protein product is CSVRRGSKETQYF.

V and J are TRBV12-3 or TRBV12-4 and TRBJ1-1; D call uncertain. The CDR3 length is 13 residues. V was trimmed by 5 bases and J by 5 bases, leaving 12 bases between them. Written as DNA, the CDR3 is TGTGCCAGCAGTCCCCCCGCGGGGACTGAAGCTTTCTTT. Translating it yields CASSPPAGTEAFF.

The chain recombines TRBV29-1 with TRBJ2-3, with 7 positions matching TRBD1. The CDR3 loop spans 13 amino acids. V shed 6 bases, J shed 2 bases, and the junction held 5 bases outside the gene matches. Per the germline V gene, CDR1 is SQVTM and CDR2 is ANQGSEA. CDR3 sequence reads: CSVTGAVTDTQYF. The CDR3 nucleotides read TGCAGCGTCACAGGGGCCGTCACAGATACGCAGTATTTT.

The V call is TRBV24-1, the J call TRBJ2-1; tentative D call: TRBD1 (5 bases). The CDR3 covers 14 residues. V was shortened by 3 bases and J by 8 bases, with 13 bases between the two germline ends. Germline V lookup: CDR1 KGHDR, CDR2 SFDVKD. CDR3: CATSDRRAWDEQFF. The CDR3 coding sequence is TGTGCCACCAGTGATCGCAGGGCCTGGGATGAGCAGTTCTTC.